These 17 T cell receptor beta chains share one sample of origin, sequenced in a study of control samples from healthy donors and cancer patients. The data were produced by immunoSEQ multiplex PCR, yet TCRdb's version contains in-frame clones alone and is incomplete. The sample consists of about 52,000 clones, 95% of them appearing once. Sequenced: blood. These receptors all come from a man in his thirties or forties in good health.

V gene TRBV2 combines with J gene TRBJ2-3; 11 nucleotides align to TRBD2. The CDR3 loop spans 14 amino acids. Germline V gives CDR1 SNHLY, CDR2 FYNNEI. J gave up 1 base and V 9 bases, and 3 bases lay outside the gene matches. The CDR3: CARVGLAGTDTQYF. The CDR3 bases are TGTGCCAGGGTGGGACTAGCGGGCACAGATACGCAGTATTTT. The variable domain in full, completed from reference TRBV2 and TRBJ2-3, reads EPEVTQTPSHQVTQMGQEVILRCVPISNHLYFYWYRQILGQKVEFLVSFYNNEISEKSEIFDDQFSVERPDGSNFTLKIRSTKLEDSAMYFCARVGLAGTDTQYFGPGTRLTVL.

The rearrangement links TRBV29-1 to TRBJ2-1, with a tentative D call TRBD1 (5 bases). This CDR3 region has 15 residues. Trimming removed 6 bases at V and 0 bases at J, with 15 bases between. CDR1 is SQVTM and CDR2 is ANQGSEA in the germline V gene. The CDR3 region is CSVWTNSGSYNEQFF. The CDR3 DNA reads TGCAGCGTATGGACAAACAGTGGCTCCTACAATGAGCAGTTCTTC.

V is TRBV4-1 and J is TRBJ1-1, with D perhaps matching TRBD1 (6 bases). Trimming cost V 1 base and J 5 bases, with 17 bases left between them. The CDR3 length is 16 residues. Looked up from germline, CDR1 is MGHRA and CDR2 is YSYEKL. CDR3 bases: TGCGCCAGCAGCCAAGCCCCTAACAGGGATAATACTGAAGCTTTCTTT. Translated, it gives CASSQAPNRDNTEAFF.

The J gene is TRBJ1-5, the V gene TRBV24-1, with D hard to call. Per germline, CDR1 KGHDR and CDR2 SFDVKD. This CDR3 contains 14 residues. The V end was cut by 5 bases, the J end by 0 bases, with 7 bases between. The CDR3 nucleotides read TGTGCCACCAGTGCGGCGGGTAGCAATCAGCCCCAGCATTTT. Amino acids: CATSAAGSNQPQHF.

The chain has TRBV5-5 and TRBJ1-1, with TRBD1 as a possible D gene (6 bases). This CDR3 has 14 residues. Germline V lookup: CDR1 SGHKS, CDR2 YYEKEE (reference sequence). The V gene lost 0 bases and the J gene lost 4 bases, with 10 bases spanning the gap. Written as DNA, the CDR3 is TGTGCCAGCAGCTTGGAGGGGGGAGGCACTGAAGCTTTCTTT. Translation gives CASSLEGGGTEAFF.

V and J are TRBV12-5 and TRBJ2-1, with D possibly TRBD2 on 7 matching bases. CDR1 LGHNT and CDR2 FRNRAP come from the germline V gene. V lost 2 bases and J lost 8, with 19 bases in between. The CDR3 runs 16 residues. The CDR3 sequence is CASGLPTGGPCDEQFF. The CDR3 bases are TGTGCTAGTGGTTTGCCCACGGGGGGCCCCTGTGATGAGCAGTTCTTC.

The V gene is TRBV2, the J gene TRBJ1-1; 7 bases agree with TRBD1. Germline V gene lookup returns CDR1 SNHLY and CDR2 FYNNEI. The CDR3 consists of 14 residues. Trimming at V came to 8 bases and at J to 0 bases, leaving 6 bases not matched to a gene. The CDR3 nucleotides read TGTGCCAGCGGGGACAGACCTATGAACACTGAAGCTTTCTTT. Its translation is CASGDRPMNTEAFF.

The V and J genes are TRBV5-1 and TRBJ2-7; weak D call: TRBD1 (6 bases). Trimming removed 0 bases at V and 0 bases at J, with 13 bases between. CDR3 length equals 16 residues. Germline V gene lookup returns CDR1 SGHRS and CDR2 YFSETQ. CDR3 loop: CASSLVTADSSYEQYF. The CDR3 DNA reads TGCGCCAGCAGCTTGGTAACGGCGGACAGCTCCTACGAGCAGTACTTC.

V and J are TRBV21-1 and TRBJ1-4. TRBV21-1 is a pseudogene locus. The CDR3 has 14 residues. The CDR3 reads CASSNGEESRELFF. The CDR3 nucleotides read TGTGCCAGCAGCAACGGGGAGGAAAGTCGGGAACTGTTTTTT.

By proportion, this clone is medium-sized. The rearrangement links TRBV7-9 to TRBJ2-7; the D is unclear. This CDR3 is built from 15 residues. Germline V gene data show CDR1 as SEHNR and CDR2 as FQNEAQ (reference sequence). Trimming took off 1 base at V and 0 bases at J, with 10 bases between the two ends. CDR3 amino acids: CASSLGYRSSYEQYF. CDR3 DNA sequence: TGTGCCAGCAGCTTAGGCTACAGAAGCTCCTACGAGCAGTACTTC. Drawing the rest from reference TRBV7-9 and TRBJ2-7, the complete variable domain is DTGVSQNPRHKITKRGQNVTFRCDPISEHNRLYWYRQTLGQGPEFLTYFQNEAQLEKSRLLSDRFSAERPKGSFSTLEIQRTEQGDSAMYLCASSLGYRSSYEQYFGPGTRLTVT.

The gene calls are TRBV28 and TRBJ2-7; 7 bases align to TRBD1. V lost 5 bases, J lost 4 bases, and 8 bases stayed unmatched. CDR1 and CDR2 from the germline V gene are MDHEN and SYDVKM. CDR3 length: 14 residues. The DNA of the CDR3 is TGTGCCAGCAGTCGCTGGGACAGATTGTACGAGCAGTACTTC. This translates into CASSRWDRLYEQYF.

This clone was detected only once. This chain links TRBV18 with TRBJ1-4; 7 nucleotides line up with TRBD1. V lost 0 bases to trimming and J lost 5 bases; unmatched junction nucleotides: 0. Per germline, CDR1 KGHSH and CDR2 LQKENI. The CDR3 spans 14 residues. CDR3 region: CASSPPTGNEKLFF. The CDR3 coding sequence is TGTGCCAGCTCACCACCGACAGGGAATGAAAAACTGTTTTTT.

The chain couples TRBV5-1 to TRBJ1-1, with 8 bases lining up with TRBD1. J was trimmed by 0 bases and V by 2 bases; bases with no gene match: 3. This CDR3 has 15 residues. Looked up from germline, CDR1 is SGHRS and CDR2 is YFSETQ. This CDR3 is CASSLGQGMNTEAFF. CDR3 nucleotide sequence: TGCGCCAGCAGCTTAGGACAGGGAATGAACACTGAAGCTTTCTTT.

The rearrangement joins TRBV4-1 to TRBJ2-2, with D hard to call. The V gene's germline CDR1 is MGHRA and CDR2 YSYEKL. The V end was cut by 2 bases, the J end by 1 base, with 8 bases between. The CDR3 runs to 15 residues. DNA for the CDR3: TGCGCCAGCAGCCAAATCCACGGGAACACCGGGGAGCTGTTTTTT. It is translated as CASSQIHGNTGELFF.

In its sample, this clone was seen a few times. The chain is built from TRBV7-6 and TRBJ2-5, with D perhaps TRBD1 or TRBD2 (5 bases each). V dropped 1 base and J dropped 7 bases, with 16 bases sitting between them. The CDR3 sequence is 15 residues long. Germline lookup yields CDR1 SGHVS and CDR2 FNYEAQ. The CDR3: CASSLGDPQAGTQYF. CDR3 DNA sequence: TGTGCCAGCAGCTTAGGGGACCCCCAGGCCGGGACCCAGTACTTC.

The chain links TRBV28 to TRBJ2-3, with TRBD2 matching 10 bases. The junction had 9 bases not matched to a gene; V was cut back by 5 bases and J by 7 bases. This CDR3 is 15 amino acids long. CDR1 is MDHEN, CDR2 SYDVKM, per germline. The CDR3 DNA sequence: TGTGCCAGCAGTATCACCCTAGCGGGAGCAAATACGCAGTATTTT. Amino acid sequence: CASSITLAGANTQYF.

V gene TRBV19 combines with J gene TRBJ1-5, with D tentatively TRBD1 (5 bases). The V end was cut by 6 bases, the J end by 3 bases, with 18 bases between. Germline CDR1 is LNHDA and CDR2 is SQIVND (reference sequence). The CDR3 loop spans 16 amino acids. CDR3: CASSPLTEAHNQPQHF. CDR3 DNA sequence: TGTGCCAGTAGCCCCCTGACAGAAGCTCACAATCAGCCCCAGCATTTT.